The subject of this entry is one T cell receptor (beta chain). Its specificity is not known. This specimen belongs to a study of T cells in Graves' hyperthyroidism and ophthalmopathy. Amplification yielded TCR beta CDR3 regions, with RNA transcripts as the source. With the HTBI primer set, the TCR CDR3 went through a first round of RT-PCR. Using its own MiXCR run on the multiplex PCR reads, TCRdb lists one record per CDR3 protein. The sample includes 730,000 or so distinct CDR3 sequences, about 17% of them seen just once. This CDR3 has 11 amino acids. Germline CDR1 reads MDHEN; CDR2 reads SYDVKM. Trimming removed 5 bases from V and 12 bases from J, with 11 bases in between. Diagnosing involved the use of clinical symptoms, serum thyroxine and TRAb, thyroid ultrasound and orbital computed tomography. Progressors' blood was drawn at hyperthyroidism diagnosis, before ophthalmopathy symptoms. Findings and caveats of the study: Before onset, ophthalmopathy was predicted by the model a median roughly 6.4 months earlier. Most thyroid clonotypes that were expanded above 0.001 also turned up in blood.

The material sequenced was blood. The genes are TRBV28 and TRBJ2-1; no clear D. The sequence derives from a woman between 50 and 59 years old with Graves' hyperthyroidism that later progressed to Graves' ophthalmopathy. The CDR3: CASSPRPRQFF. The CDR3 bases are TGTGCCAGCAGTCCTCGTCCCCGGCAGTTCTTC.